One and the same sample provided the 29 T cell receptor beta chains below, sequenced in a study of T cells in Graves' hyperthyroidism and ophthalmopathy. TCR beta CDR3 regions were amplified from RNA transcripts. The HTBI primer set drove a first-round RT-PCR of the TCR CDR3. TCRdb recomputed calls from the multiplex PCR reads with MiXCR, one row per CDR3 protein. The sample yields 550,000 to 650,000 distinct CDR3 sequences, about 14% seen once. Sequencing was performed on blood. These receptors all come from a middle-aged woman with Graves' hyperthyroidism.

At least ten counts were recorded for this clonotype. The gene calls are TRBV12-3 or TRBV12-4 and TRBJ2-1; D might be TRBD2 (5 bases). This CDR3 is built from 16 residues. V dropped 6 bases and J dropped 0 bases, with 15 bases sitting between them. Here the CDR3 reads CASRNGESISYNEQFF. The DNA of the CDR3 is TGTGCCAGCAGAAACGGGGAGTCAATCTCCTACAATGAGCAGTTCTTC.

This clonotype was found many times. This chain links TRBV5-1 with TRBJ2-7, with D tentatively TRBD1 or TRBD2 (6 bases each). The CDR3 is 17 residues long. Trimming took off 4 bases at V and 0 bases at J, with 20 bases between the two ends. The germline gives CDR1 SGHRS, CDR2 YFSETQ. Written as DNA, the CDR3 is TGCGCCAGCAGCCGGGGGCACGGGGCAGGGATCTCCTACGAGCAGTACTTC. It codes for CASSRGHGAGISYEQYF.

The V call is TRBV4-1, the J call TRBJ2-7, with TRBD2 matching 9 bases. The CDR3 has 15 amino acids. V dropped 0 bases and J dropped 5; count of bases not matched to a gene: 5. Per germline, CDR1 MGHRA and CDR2 YSYEKL. The CDR3 protein is CASSQDDSGRNEQYF. The DNA of the CDR3 is TGCGCCAGCAGCCAAGATGATAGCGGGAGAAACGAGCAGTACTTC.

The chain links TRBV5-6 to TRBJ2-1; 7 positions agree with TRBD2. Trimming cost V 5 bases and J 4 bases; bases outside gene matches: 12. Germline values: CDR1 SGHDT, CDR2 YYEEEE. The CDR3 loop spans 16 amino acids. The CDR3 region has the DNA TGTGCCAGCAGTCAGCTGGGGCGGGAGAATTACAATGAGCAGTTCTTC. This codes for CASSQLGRENYNEQFF.

This clonotype was seen many times. The chain uses TRBV6-1 and TRBJ2-2; D gene ambiguous. The ends were cut back, 5 bases at V and 8 bases at J, with 12 bases in the middle. This CDR3 region has 13 residues. The germline V gene has CDR1 MNHNS and CDR2 SASEGT. CDR3 loop: CASSFGFLGELFF. CDR3 in DNA: TGTGCCAGCAGTTTTGGTTTTCTGGGGGAGCTGTTTTTT.

This chain connects TRBV6-1 to TRBJ2-1, with D perhaps given as TRBD1 or TRBD2 (5 bases each). The CDR3 has 12 amino acids. Germline V gene data show CDR1 as MNHNS and CDR2 as SASEGT. V lost 4 bases, J lost 12 bases, and 13 bases lay in between. The CDR3 spells CASSGGPSRQFF. The CDR3 region has the DNA TGTGCCAGCAGTGGGGGACCCTCTAGGCAGTTCTTC.

This clonotype showed up many times. The gene calls are TRBV5-1 and TRBJ2-5; 7 bases are shared with TRBD2. Germline loops: CDR1 SGHRS, CDR2 YFSETQ. With 0 bases clipped from V and 3 bases from J, the junction kept 8 bases outside the gene matches. CDR3 length equals 16 residues. CDR3 DNA: TGCGCCAGCAGCTTGGCCTCGGCTAGCGGAAAAGAGACCCAGTACTTC. This gives the protein CASSLASASGKETQYF. The full variable domain, in which reference TRBV5-1 and TRBJ2-5 provide the parts outside the CDR3, is KAGVTQTPRYLIKTRGQQVTLSCSPISGHRSVSWYQQTPGQGLQFLFEYFSETQRNKGNFPGRFSGRQFSNSRSEMNVSTLELGDSALYLCASSLASASGKETQYFGPGTRLLVL.

There are many counts of this clonotype. V and J are TRBV5-6 and TRBJ2-7; D call uncertain. The CDR3 contains 14 residues. The ends were cut back, 5 bases at V and 1 base at J, with 13 bases in the middle. In germline, CDR1 is SGHDT, CDR2 YYEEEE. CDR3 residues: CASRRMDGSYEQYF. The CDR3 bases are TGTGCCAGCAGGCGGATGGACGGTTCCTACGAGCAGTACTTC.

This clonotype was detected only a few times. The chain has TRBV11-2 and TRBJ1-1; 12 nucleotides agree with TRBD1. Per germline, CDR1 SGHAT and CDR2 FQNNGV. V lost 4 bases, J lost 4 bases, and 4 bases stayed unmatched. The CDR3 is 15 amino acids. The CDR3 DNA reads TGTGCCAGCAGCTCTACGGGACAGGGGGCCACTGAAGCTTTCTTT. Protein: CASSSTGQGATEAFF.

This chain connects TRBV28 to TRBJ2-3; D gene ambiguous. CDR1 is MDHEN and CDR2 is SYDVKM in the germline V gene. This CDR3 is built from 16 residues. The ends were cut back, 1 base at V and 0 bases at J, with 11 bases in the middle. Here the CDR3 reads CASSLYSGLSTDTQYF. CDR3 DNA sequence: TGTGCCAGCAGTTTATATTCTGGGTTAAGCACAGATACGCAGTATTTT.

This clonotype was seen ten or more times. The chain employs TRBV20-1 and TRBJ2-1, with 10 bases aligning to TRBD2. V was clipped by 4 bases and J by 3 bases; unmatched bases: 6. Germline values: CDR1 DFQATT, CDR2 SNEGSKA (reference sequence). The CDR3 runs 15 residues. The CDR3 sequence is CSATSGTSVYNEQFF. In DNA form, the CDR3 reads TGCAGTGCTACCTCCGGGACTAGCGTCTACAATGAGCAGTTCTTC.

The V call is TRBV7-9, the J call TRBJ2-3; 8 bases match TRBD2. Germline V lookup: CDR1 SEHNR, CDR2 FQNEAQ (reference sequence). This CDR3 is 16 amino acids long. V lost 4 bases and J lost 5; bases outside the gene matches: 11. CDR3 residues: CASSSRGAGGEDTQYF. The CDR3 DNA follows: TGTGCCAGCAGCTCCCGGGGGGCGGGAGGAGAAGATACGCAGTATTTT.

This chain joins TRBV24-1 and TRBJ1-5; D is perhaps TRBD1 (6 bases). Deletions cut 4 bases from V and 5 bases from J, with 8 bases between. This CDR3 contains 13 residues. Germline V gives CDR1 KGHDR, CDR2 SFDVKD. Here the CDR3 DNA reads TGTGCCACCAGTGACCGGACAGATCAGCCCCAGCATTTT. Translating it yields CATSDRTDQPQHF.

This clonotype was observed at least ten times. The rearrangement links TRBV5-1 to TRBJ2-3; D is perhaps TRBD1 (6 bases). Trimming took off 0 bases at V and 1 base at J, with 9 bases between the two ends. The germline V gene has CDR1 SGHRS and CDR2 YFSETQ. The CDR3 is made up of 15 amino acids. The CDR3 loop reads CASSLAHRGTDTQYF. The CDR3 bases are TGCGCCAGCAGCTTGGCCCACAGGGGCACAGATACGCAGTATTTT.

This clonotype was detected ten times or more. The CDR3 sequence is CAWSMRLNTGELFF. The DNA for the CDR3 is TGTGCCTGGAGTATGCGCCTGAACACCGGGGAGCTGTTTTTT. The V gene is TRBV30, the J gene TRBJ2-2, with D unresolved. The CDR3 contains 14 residues. Germline CDR1 and CDR2: GTSNPN and SVGIG (reference sequence). Trimming removed 2 bases from V and 1 base from J, with 8 bases in between. Drawing the rest from reference TRBV30 and TRBJ2-2, the complete variable domain is SQTIHQWPATLVQPVGSPLSLECTVEGTSNPNLYWYRQAAGRGLQLLFYSVGIGQISSEVPQNLSASRPQDRQFILSSKKLLLSDSGFYLCAWSMRLNTGELFFGEGSRLTVL.

This chain links TRBV29-1 with TRBJ2-3, with TRBD2 matching 7 bases. Germline trimming cut 4 bases from V and 4 bases from J; bases unmatched to any gene: 8. The CDR3 has 14 residues. CDR1 SQVTM and CDR2 ANQGSEA come from the germline V gene. CDR3 loop: CSVGGGSMSDTQYF. The CDR3 coding sequence is TGCAGCGTTGGAGGCGGGAGCATGTCAGATACGCAGTATTTT.

This clonotype was detected many times. J is TRBJ2-7 and V is TRBV28; TRBD2 might be the D (5 bases). The CDR3 has 15 amino acids. V gave up 1 base and J gave up 1 base, with 11 bases separating them. Looked up from germline, CDR1 is MDHEN and CDR2 is SYDVKM. CDR3: CASSLLGVASYEQYF. The CDR3 DNA follows: TGTGCCAGCAGTTTATTGGGAGTAGCGTCCTACGAGCAGTACTTC.

The table lists this clonotype with many counts. The chain couples TRBV2 to TRBJ2-5; the D call may be TRBD1 or TRBD2 (6 bases each). CDR1 and CDR2 (germline): SNHLY, FYNNEI. V was clipped by 4 bases and J by 5 bases, with 11 bases between them. The CDR3 has 13 amino acids. This chain's CDR3 is CASSGGAGETQYF. CDR3 DNA: TGTGCCAGCAGTGGGGGGGCTGGGGAGACCCAGTACTTC.

The sample holds a few counts of this clonotype. The chain combines TRBV7-9 with TRBJ1-5; D not resolved. The V and J ends lost 5 bases and 2 bases respectively, with 13 bases between them. This CDR3 contains 15 residues. In germline, CDR1 is SEHNR, CDR2 FQNEAQ (reference sequence). CDR3 DNA sequence: TGTGCCAGCAGCCAAGTAGGTAGTGGCAATCAGCCCCAGCATTTT. Protein sequence: CASSQVGSGNQPQHF.

In this sample, this clonotype turned up many times. The chain couples TRBV28 to TRBJ1-1, with D maybe TRBD1 (5 bases). Germline CDR1 is MDHEN and CDR2 is SYDVKM. Trimming took off 3 bases at V and 1 base at J, with 15 bases between the two ends. The CDR3 is 16 amino acids. Written as DNA, the CDR3 is TGTGCCAGCAGTTTTCAAGGGGTACTGTGGAACACTGAAGCTTTCTTT. Its protein product is CASSFQGVLWNTEAFF.

This chain connects TRBV5-1 to TRBJ2-2; 10 positions match TRBD1. Germline V gene lookup returns CDR1 SGHRS and CDR2 YFSETQ. V gave up 4 bases and J gave up 5 bases; unmatched junction bases: 8. CDR3 length: 16 amino acids. The CDR3 spells CASSGTGALGTGELFF. The CDR3, as DNA: TGCGCCAGCAGCGGGACAGGGGCGCTGGGGACCGGGGAGCTGTTTTTT.

This clonotype was counted at least ten times. The rearrangement links TRBV30 to TRBJ1-2, with D possibly TRBD1 on 5 matching bases. Germline V CDR1 and CDR2: GTSNPN, SVGIG (reference sequence). This CDR3 region has 13 residues. The V end lost 0 bases, the J end lost 2 bases, and 7 bases lay between the germline ends. CDR3 loop: CAWSVAGNYGYTF. The CDR3 DNA is TGTGCCTGGAGTGTGGCAGGGAACTATGGCTACACCTTC.

This clonotype was detected many times. The rearrangement uses TRBV3-1 and TRBJ2-7; possibly TRBD2 for D (6 bases). The germline V gene has CDR1 LGHDT and CDR2 YNNKEL (reference sequence). The CDR3 consists of 16 residues. Trimming left V 2 bases short and J 2 bases short, with 16 bases between. The CDR3 protein is CASSQNPSGQAYEQYF. The DNA for the CDR3 is TGTGCCAGCAGCCAAAACCCGAGCGGGCAGGCCTACGAGCAGTACTTC.

As regards this clonotype: This clone may be a read error of a much larger clone one base away. The chain combines TRBV2 with TRBJ2-7; 9 bases line up with TRBD2. This CDR3 is 14 amino acids long. Germline-derived CDR1 and CDR2 are SNHLY and FYNNEI. V lost 3 bases and J lost 2; bases outside the gene matches: 2. DNA of the CDR3: TGTGCCAGCAGTGAGGTAGCGGGAGCCTACGAGCAGTACTTC. Translating it yields CASSEVAGAYEQYF.

This clonotype has ten or more counts. This chain links TRBV20-1 with TRBJ2-4; D is ambiguous. V was clipped by 1 base and J by 1 base, with 5 bases between them. Germline CDR1 DFQATT, CDR2 SNEGSKA (reference sequence). The CDR3 consists of 13 residues. The CDR3 DNA reads as TGCAGTGCTAGAGTTGTGGCCAAAAACATTCAGTACTTC. This codes for CSARVVAKNIQYF.

This clonotype was picked up many times. The V call is TRBV28, the J call TRBJ2-3, with a weak D call TRBD2 (6 bases). Trimming removed 7 bases at V and 3 bases at J, with 20 bases between. This CDR3 contains 16 residues. Looked up from germline, CDR1 is MDHEN and CDR2 is SYDVKM. CDR3 amino acids: CASMGGGRGWTDTQYF. The CDR3 coding sequence is TGTGCCAGCATGGGGGGAGGCAGAGGCTGGACAGATACGCAGTATTTT.

The genes are TRBV29-1 and TRBJ2-7; 8 bases agree with TRBD1. CDR1 and CDR2 (germline): SQVTM, ANQGSEA. V dropped 2 bases and J dropped 7; count of bases not matched to a gene: 13. The CDR3 is 15 residues long. The CDR3 here is CSVELVGQVASEQYF. The CDR3, as DNA: TGCAGCGTTGAACTGGTGGGACAGGTTGCCTCGGAGCAGTACTTC.

This clonotype was seen many times. The chain uses TRBV12-3 or TRBV12-4 and TRBJ2-7; 8 nucleotides agree with TRBD1. The CDR3 extends over 15 amino acids. V was clipped by 6 bases and J by 0 bases; unmatched bases: 7. The CDR3 DNA is TGTGCCAGCAGCGGCCGGGACAGGAGCTCCTACGAGCAGTACTTC. Its translation: CASSGRDRSSYEQYF.

This clonotype has at least ten counts. This chain joins TRBV11-2 and TRBJ2-3, with TRBD2 as a possible D gene (6 bases). The V end lost 5 bases, the J end lost 2 bases, and 17 bases lay between the germline ends. There are 16 residues in the CDR3. CDR1 is SGHAT, CDR2 FQNNGV, per germline. This CDR3 reads CASSPFQRVITDTQYF. Written as DNA, the CDR3 is TGTGCCAGCAGCCCCTTTCAGCGGGTTATCACAGATACGCAGTATTTT.